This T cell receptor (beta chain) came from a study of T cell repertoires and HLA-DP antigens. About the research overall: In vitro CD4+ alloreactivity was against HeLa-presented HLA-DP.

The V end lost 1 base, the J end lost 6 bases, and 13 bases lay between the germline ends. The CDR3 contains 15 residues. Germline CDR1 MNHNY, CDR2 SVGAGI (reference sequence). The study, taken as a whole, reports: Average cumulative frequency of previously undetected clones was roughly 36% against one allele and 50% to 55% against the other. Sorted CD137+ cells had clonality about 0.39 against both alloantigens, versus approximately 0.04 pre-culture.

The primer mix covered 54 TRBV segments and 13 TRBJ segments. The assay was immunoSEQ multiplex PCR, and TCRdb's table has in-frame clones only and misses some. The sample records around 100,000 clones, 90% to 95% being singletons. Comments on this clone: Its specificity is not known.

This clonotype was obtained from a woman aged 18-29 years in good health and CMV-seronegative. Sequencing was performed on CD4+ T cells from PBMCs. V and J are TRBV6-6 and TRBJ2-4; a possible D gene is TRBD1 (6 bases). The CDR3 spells CASSYWGRSGNIQYF. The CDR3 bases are TGTGCCAGCAGTTACTGGGGGCGAAGTGGAAACATTCAGTACTTC.